This TCR beta chain was retrieved from a study of molecular identifiers for immune sequencing clone quantification (dated by TCRdb to 2016 to 2019). Context from the whole study: In a replicate experiment, RNA from roughly 21,000 or 96,000 naive CD8 T cells was split into five aliquots, four of which were sequenced. The study was a methods study using CD8 T cells to benchmark molecular-identifier clustering-based TCR repertoire sequencing (MIDCIRS) and TCR RNA copy counting.

The receptor library was made with PCR. Sequenced using an Illumina HiSeq 4000. Preparation of bulk TCR libraries followed a previously described approach, with the TCR primers listed in Table S5. Purification of total RNA was performed with the Qiagen AllPrep DNA/RNA kit. Before analysis, reads from multiple sequencing runs of one library were combined. The published analysis was carried out like this. Only reads with exact TCR constant sequence were kept, trimmed to 150 nt, and grouped by their 12-nt molecular barcodes. Reads in each barcode group were sub-clustered using a 15% Levenshtein threshold, and a quality-weighted consensus sequence was built for each RNA molecule. Non-functional sequences were excluded, and lower-count sequences lying one edit away from another sequence were also excluded. Barcode sub-clusters with fewer than 20% of the maximum read count were removed, based on fitting two negative binomial distributions. Through fastp at Q25 and MiXCR, TCRdb rebuilt clones from the public reads, retaining in-frame beta chains. Every CDR3 protein is listed once, alongside the most common genes and DNA of its rows. TCRdb, not the original authors, processed these V and J calls. For this sample the table gives about 640,000 distinct CDR3 sequences, of which 20% were detected only once. Jointly, the top ten make up approximately 0.9% of the sample.

The investigation overall reported the following: Spiked-in Jurkat TCR RNA (approximately 9 copies' worth), which is not part of the donor repertoire, was contained in the naive libraries. Highly expanded clone sizes could be underestimated because identical TCR molecules may share a barcode. A single cell's worth of spiked-in Jurkat TCR RNA was reported detectable even among under 1.3 million naive CD8 T cells. Modeling estimated about three recovered TCR RNA copies per cell, compared with about ten by digital PCR, which implies roughly 30% capture efficiency. When barcode sub-clustering was not used, chimeric consensus sequences inflated TCR diversity, with chimeras reaching as high as 47%. In CMV-specific effector cells, clones with more than 20 RNA copies accounted for over 97% of molecules, whereas in naive cells such clones accounted for under 1%.

Libraries of naive CD8 T cells were built from approximately 20,000 to 980,000 sorted cells, with 10%, 30% or 50% of the purified RNA used. Naive CD8 T cells were FACS-sorted as CD8+CD4-CCR7+CD45RA+ on a BD FACSAria II into RLT Plus buffer. To test detection sensitivity, Jurkat RNA equivalent to over 8 TCR copies was spiked into samples of roughly 18,000-1,100,000 naive CD8 T cells. Enrichment of CD8 T cells was done with RosetteSep CD8+ T Cell Enrichment Cocktail plus Ficoll-Paque, and ACK red cell lysis came afterward. A few counts support this clonotype. No antigen is known for it. One end of the junction does not line up with germline, which may come from a read error. CDR1 and CDR2, looked up from the germline V gene (reference sequence), are LNHDA and SQIVND. The cysteine opens and the phenylalanine closes a CDR3 of 15 amino acids. Of all the DNA, just the CDR3 is kept, 45 bases in frame from base 1.

The receptor comes from a human donor in good health. Some libraries in this study had Jurkat cell RNA spiked in. Sequenced material: naive CD8+ T cells from blood, with Jurkat cell RNA spiked in. Reading the label with the study, this specimen's cell subset or site is: FACS-sorted CD8+CD4-CCR7+CD45RA+ naive T cells. The V gene is TRBV19 and the J gene is TRBJ1-5; the D gene is perhaps TRBD1, from 5 matching bases. The CDR3 region reads CAGSIGTRSNQPQHF. In nucleotides, the sequence is TGTGCCGGTAGTATTGGGACGAGGTCGAATCAGCCCCAGCATTTT.